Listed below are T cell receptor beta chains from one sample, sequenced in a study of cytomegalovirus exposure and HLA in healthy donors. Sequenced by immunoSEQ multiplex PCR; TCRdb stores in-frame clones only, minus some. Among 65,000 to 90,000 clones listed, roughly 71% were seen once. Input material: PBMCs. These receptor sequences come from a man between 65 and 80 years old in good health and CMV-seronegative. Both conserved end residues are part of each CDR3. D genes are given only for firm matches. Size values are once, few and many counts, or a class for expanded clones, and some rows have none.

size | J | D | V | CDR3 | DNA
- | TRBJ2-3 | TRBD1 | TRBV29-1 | CSVGGTGALTDTQYF | TGCAGCGTTGGTGGGACAGGGGCCTTGACAGATACGCAGTATTTT
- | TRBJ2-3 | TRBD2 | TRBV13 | CASSFFGNGGGWKTQYF | TGTGCCAGCAGCTTCTTCGGTAACGGGGGGGGATGGAAAACGCAGTATTTT
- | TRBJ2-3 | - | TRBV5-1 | CASSLGQYTDTQYF | TGCGCCAGCAGCTTGGGGCAGTATACAGATACGCAGTATTTT
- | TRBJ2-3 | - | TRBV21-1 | CASSKGTGVYGDTQYF | TGTGCCAGCAGCAAAGGCACAGGGGTTTACGGAGATACGCAGTATTTT
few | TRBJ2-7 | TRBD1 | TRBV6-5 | CASSFDRVGEQYF | TGTGCCAGCAGTTTCGACAGGGTGGGCGAGCAGTACTTC
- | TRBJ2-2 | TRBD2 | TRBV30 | CAWSGLAGGAGELFF | TGTGCCTGGAGCGGACTAGCGGGAGGCGCCGGGGAGCTGTTTTTT
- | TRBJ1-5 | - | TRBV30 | CAWSYGGGNQPQHF | TGTGCCTGGAGTTACGGGGGTGGCAATCAGCCCCAGCATTTT
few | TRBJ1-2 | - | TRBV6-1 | CASSEVGQANYGYTF | TGTGCCAGCAGTGAAGTGGGACAAGCTAACTATGGCTACACCTTC
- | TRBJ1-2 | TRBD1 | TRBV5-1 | CASSPQGTYGYTF | TGCGCCAGCAGCCCACAGGGGACGTATGGCTACACCTTC
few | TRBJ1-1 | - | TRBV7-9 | CASRAPGNTEAFF | TGTGCCAGCAGGGCCCCGGGGAACACTGAAGCTTTCTTT
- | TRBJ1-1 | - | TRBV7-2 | CASSNRQGNTEAFF | TGTGCCAGCAGCAATCGGCAGGGCAACACTGAAGCTTTCTTT
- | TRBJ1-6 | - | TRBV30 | CALGRGYNSPLHF | TGTGCCTTAGGACGGGGCTATAATTCACCCCTCCACTTT
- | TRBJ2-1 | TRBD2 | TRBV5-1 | CASSSQAGVEQFF | TGCGCCAGCAGCTCCCAAGCGGGAGTTGAGCAGTTCTTC
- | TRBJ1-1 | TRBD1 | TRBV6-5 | CASSTPDRGEAFF | TGTGCCAGCAGCACCCCGGACAGGGGAGAAGCTTTCTTT
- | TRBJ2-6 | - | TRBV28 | CASSSPPGRSSGANVLTF | TGTGCCAGCAGTTCACCGCCCGGCAGGTCCTCTGGGGCCAACGTCCTGACTTTC
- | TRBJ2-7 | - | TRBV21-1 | CASSPRDGGYEQYF | TGTGCCAGCAGCCCACGGGACGGAGGGTACGAGCAGTACTTC
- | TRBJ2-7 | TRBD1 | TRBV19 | CASSTRDRGRVYEQYF | TGTGCCAGTAGTACACGCGACAGGGGGCGCGTCTACGAGCAGTACTTC
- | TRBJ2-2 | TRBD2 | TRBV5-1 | CASSLIAGGQAGELFF | TGCGCCAGCAGCTTGATAGCGGGAGGGCAGGCCGGGGAGCTGTTTTTT
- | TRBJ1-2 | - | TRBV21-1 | CASRGYGYTF | TGTGCCAGCCGGGGGTACGGCTACACCTTC
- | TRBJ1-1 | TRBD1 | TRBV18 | CASSPPNRGNTEAFF | TGTGCCAGCTCACCACCGAACAGGGGGAACACTGAAGCTTTCTTT
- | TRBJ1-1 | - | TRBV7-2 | CASSLRRFEHTKAFF | TGTGCCAGCAGCTTAAGACGGTTTGAACATACTAAAGCTTTCTTT
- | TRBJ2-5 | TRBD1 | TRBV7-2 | CASRGAGGRETQYF | TGTGCCAGCAGGGGAGCAGGGGGCAGGGAGACCCAGTACTTC
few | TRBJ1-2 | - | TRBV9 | CASSVTGSYGYTF | TGTGCCAGCAGCGTGACAGGATCCTATGGCTACACCTTC
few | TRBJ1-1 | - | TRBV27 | CASSLGRHNMNTEAFF | TGTGCCAGCAGTTTAGGGCGACACAACATGAACACTGAAGCTTTCTTT